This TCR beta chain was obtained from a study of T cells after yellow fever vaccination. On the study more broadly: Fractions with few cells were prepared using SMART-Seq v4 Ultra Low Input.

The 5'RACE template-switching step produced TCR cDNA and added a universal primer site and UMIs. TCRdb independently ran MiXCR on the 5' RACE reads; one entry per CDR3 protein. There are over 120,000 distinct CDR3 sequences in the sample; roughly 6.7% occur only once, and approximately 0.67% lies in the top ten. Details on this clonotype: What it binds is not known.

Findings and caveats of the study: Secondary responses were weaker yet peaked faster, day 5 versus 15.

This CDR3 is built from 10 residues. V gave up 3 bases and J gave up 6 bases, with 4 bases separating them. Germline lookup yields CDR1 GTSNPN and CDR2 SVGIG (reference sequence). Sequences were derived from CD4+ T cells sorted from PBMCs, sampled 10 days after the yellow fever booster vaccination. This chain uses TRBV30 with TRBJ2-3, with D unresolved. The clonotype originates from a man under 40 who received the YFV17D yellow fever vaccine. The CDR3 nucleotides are TGTGCCTGGAGGCGCGATACGCAGTATTTT. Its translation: CAWRRDTQYF.